The text below deals with one T cell receptor beta chain. Germline CDR1 and CDR2: SGHRS and YFSETQ. This CDR3 comprises 14 residues. Trimming removed 2 bases at V and 0 bases at J, with 8 bases between. Per the original methods: Reference gene primer amplification yielded estimated nucleated cell counts. Measured with immunoSEQ multiplex PCR; TCRdb has only the in-frame clones, and not every one. The D gene and trimming were derived from the DNA, and the V and J assignments and clone size from that table. The profile shows about 200,000 clones, approximately 91% of them singletons. This sample stems from a study of blood T cell repertoires in COVID-19. Study-wide context: Spain, Italy and the United States supplied samples that represented acute and convalescent COVID-19. From T cells, B-cell-depleted T cells, or PBMCs came the material, which was cDNA or gDNA.

The source material was peripheral blood. The gene calls are TRBV5-1 and TRBJ1-1; D not resolved. The receptor comes from a man aged 55 to 70 who had recovered from COVID-19. The CDR3: CASSLVTLNTEAFF. In DNA form, the CDR3 reads TGCGCCAGCAGCTTAGTGACATTGAACACTGAAGCTTTCTTT.